This T cell receptor beta chain was captured in a study of CD8+CD57+ T cells in acquired aplastic anemia. Study context: When averaged, DNA from sorted CD4+ and CD8+ cells came to around 3 ug.

Genomic DNA, serving as template, underwent TCR beta VDJ and CDR3 profiling. TCRdb itself ran the reads through MiXCR, one entry per CDR3 protein. The table lists 150,000 to 200,000 distinct CDR3 sequences, 45% to 55% of them singletons, with 1.1% in the top ten. Trimming took off 3 bases at V and 8 bases at J, with 20 bases between the two ends. CDR1 is SGHTA, CDR2 FQGNSA, per germline. The CDR3 extends over 17 amino acids. This clonotype was picked up many times. Its antigen remains unidentified. Study findings and constraints: Around 29 shared CD8+ CDR3s appeared highly expressed within patients' immunodominant clones. No significant patient-versus-control difference appeared in CD8+ Simpson's diversity.

Patients who underwent sequencing had shown CD8+CD57+ cell expansion by flow cytometry. The patients, all of them, had severe acquired aplastic anemia. This sequence was found in a human donor with aplastic anemia. Sequencing input: sorted CD4+, CD8+, or CD8+CD57+ T cells (not recorded which) from PBMCs. The chain carries TRBV7-2 and TRBJ1-6; D gene unclear. The CDR3 DNA is TGTGCCAGCAGCTTGGCGGCGGGAGGGTTGGGCGATTCACCCCTCCACTTT. This translates into CASSLAAGGLGDSPLHF. Supplemented by reference TRBV7-2 and TRBJ1-6, the full variable domain reads GAGVSQSPSNKVTEKGKDVELRCDPISGHTALYWYRQSLGQGLEFLIYFQGNSAPDKSGLPSDRFSAERTGGSVSTLTIQRTQQEDSAVYLCASSLAAGGLGDSPLHFGNGTRLTVT.